The subject of this entry is one TCR beta chain. The antigen remains unidentified. This entry is derived from a study of T-cell memory formation after mild COVID-19. General study results and limits: A second wave expanding day 15 to 37 was CD4+-biased; contracting clones were balanced. Shrinking CD4+ clones were chiefly CM and EM; CD8+ ones were chiefly EMRA.

Each CDR3 protein gets one entry after TCRdb re-called the 5' RACE reads with MiXCR. The table shows approximately 240,000 distinct CDR3 sequences, with 15% to 20% occurring only once. The ends were cut back, 5 bases at V and 0 bases at J, with 11 bases in the middle. The CDR3 contains 16 residues. The TCR comes from a young man who had mild COVID-19 (a few samples of this study predate the infection). Cell type and time point are not known. The sample consisted of PBMCs or a T cell subset sorted from them (not recorded which). The chain is built from TRBV12-3 or TRBV12-4 and TRBJ1-6; D uncertain. CDR3 sequence (DNA): TGTGCCAGCAGTCTTACAAGGAGCTCCTATAATTCACCCCTCCACTTT. It encodes CASSLTRSSYNSPLHF.